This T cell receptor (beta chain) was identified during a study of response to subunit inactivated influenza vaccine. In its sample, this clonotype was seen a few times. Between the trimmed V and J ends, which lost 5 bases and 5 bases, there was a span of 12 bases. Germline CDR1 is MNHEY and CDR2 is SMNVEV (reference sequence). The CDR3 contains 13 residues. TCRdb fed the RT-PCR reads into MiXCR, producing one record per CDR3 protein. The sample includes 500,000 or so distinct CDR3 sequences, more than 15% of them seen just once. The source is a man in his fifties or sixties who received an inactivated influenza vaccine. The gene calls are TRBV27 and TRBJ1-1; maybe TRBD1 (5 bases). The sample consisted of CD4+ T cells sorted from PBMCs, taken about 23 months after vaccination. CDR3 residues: CASSIRGATEAFF. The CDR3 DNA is TGTGCCAGCAGTATAAGGGGCGCAACTGAAGCTTTCTTT.